Listed here are 17 T cell receptor beta chains from one sample, sequenced in a study of T cell responses to AZD1222 COVID-19 vaccine. Measured with immunoSEQ multiplex PCR; TCRdb has only the in-frame clones, and not every one. The table records fewer than 200,000 clones, 90% of them present only once. The sequencing used peripheral blood, collected on day 0 of AZD1222 vaccination. All receptors derive from an adult in good health.

The chain recombines TRBV5-6 with TRBJ1-2, with a possible D match to TRBD1 (6 bases). CDR3 length: 14 residues. The germline V gene encodes CDR1 SGHDT and CDR2 YYEEEE. V gave up 5 bases and J gave up 2 bases, with 13 bases separating them. DNA for the CDR3: TGTGCCAGCAGTCGGACAGCAGGAAACTATGGCTACACCTTC. Protein: CASSRTAGNYGYTF. Combining the CDR3 with reference TRBV5-6 and TRBJ1-2 gives the whole variable domain DAGVTQSPTHLIKTRGQQVTLRCSPKSGHDTVSWYQQALGQGPQFIFQYYEEEERQRGNFPDRFSGHQFPNYSSELNVNALLLGDSALYLCASSRTAGNYGYTFGSGTRLTVV.

The J gene is TRBJ1-5, the V gene TRBV6-1, with 7 nucleotides matching TRBD1. J lost 1 base, V lost 3 bases, and 12 bases had no gene match. Germline V gene sequence: CDR1 MNHNS, CDR2 SASEGT. There are 18 residues in the CDR3. CDR3 DNA: TGTGCCAGCAGTGATGAAACGGTAGGGGGCAGGAGCAATCAGCCCCAGCATTTT. As protein: CASSDETVGGRSNQPQHF.

The V and J genes are TRBV3-1 (or the pseudogene TRBV3-2) and TRBJ2-5, with unresolved D. V lost 0 bases and J 3 bases, leaving 11 bases between the germline ends. The germline CDR1 and CDR2 sequences are LGHDT and YNNKEL (reference sequence). CDR3 size: 15 residues. CDR3: CASSQDLRREETQYF. In DNA, the CDR3 is TGTGCCAGCAGCCAAGATTTGCGAAGAGAAGAGACCCAGTACTTC.

The V gene is TRBV7-9, the J gene TRBJ2-7, with D possibly TRBD1 on 6 matching bases. The CDR3 loop spans 14 amino acids. V lost 3 bases and J lost 1, with 10 bases in between. Germline V gene lookup returns CDR1 SEHNR and CDR2 FQNEAQ (reference sequence). DNA for the CDR3: TGTGCCAGCAGCTTGTTGACAGGTTCCTACGAGCAGTACTTC. Its protein is CASSLLTGSYEQYF.

This chain joins TRBV10-3 and TRBJ1-2; TRBD1 is a possible D gene (5 bases). Trimming cost V 10 bases and J 8 bases, with 20 bases left between them. The germline V gene encodes CDR1 ENHRY and CDR2 SYGVKD. The CDR3 contains 13 residues. The CDR3 loop is CATQGDGTGGYTF. CDR3 DNA sequence: TGTGCCACCCAGGGCGACGGCACGGGGGGCTACACCTTC.

This sequence joins TRBV4-1 and TRBJ1-4, with TRBD1 matching over 7 bases. The CDR3 covers 13 residues. V shed 4 bases, J shed 12 bases, and the junction held 8 bases outside the gene matches. CDR1 and CDR2 from the germline V gene are MGHRA and YSYEKL. In DNA, the CDR3 is TGCGCCAGCAGCCTTCACGACAGGGCGGAACTGTTTTTT. This codes for CASSLHDRAELFF.

The chain employs TRBV6-1 and TRBJ1-3; 8 bases agree with TRBD1. There are 16 residues in the CDR3. CDR1 is MNHNS and CDR2 is SASEGT in the germline V gene. V was clipped by 3 bases and J by 0 bases; unmatched bases: 4. The CDR3 protein is CASSEGTGISGNTIYF. The CDR3 DNA sequence: TGTGCCAGCAGTGAGGGGACAGGCATCTCTGGAAACACCATATATTTT.

This clone was recorded only once. The chain joins TRBV29-1 to TRBJ1-3; D remains unclear. V lost 4 bases, J lost 0 bases, and 13 bases lay in between. This CDR3 comprises 15 residues. The germline V gene encodes CDR1 SQVTM and CDR2 ANQGSEA. CDR3 sequence (DNA): TGCAGCGTTGGGATAGACGTCTCCTCTGGAAACACCATATATTTT. Translated: CSVGIDVSSGNTIYF.

V gene TRBV19 combines with J gene TRBJ1-6; a possible D gene is TRBD1 (5 bases). CDR3 length: 14 amino acids. Trimming took 2 bases from V and 6 from J, leaving 8 bases between them. Germline CDR1 LNHDA, CDR2 SQIVND (reference sequence). The CDR3 DNA sequence: TGTGCCAGTAGTATACAGGGTAGTAATTCACCCCTCCACTTT. This codes for CASSIQGSNSPLHF.

The CDR3 loop is CASSLDPGGNTEAFF. The CDR3 DNA is TGTGCCAGCAGCTTAGATCCAGGGGGCAACACTGAAGCTTTCTTT. The chain is built from TRBV11-2 and TRBJ1-1; 8 nucleotides align to TRBD1. Germline trimming cut 0 bases from V and 2 bases from J; bases unmatched to any gene: 2. The CDR3 has 15 amino acids. The V gene's germline CDR1 is SGHAT and CDR2 FQNNGV.

This chain uses TRBV9 with TRBJ1-3; no reliable D call. Trimming took 3 bases from V and 7 from J, leaving 2 bases between them. Germline CDR1 is SGDLS and CDR2 is YYNGEE. This CDR3 spans 10 amino acids. CDR3 sequence reads: CASSGNTIYF. The DNA of the CDR3 is TGTGCCAGCAGCGGCAACACCATATATTTT.

The V gene is TRBV5-4, the J gene TRBJ2-7; D remains unclear. Germline values: CDR1 SGHNT, CDR2 YYREEE (reference sequence). CDR3 length: 15 amino acids. V shed 0 bases and J shed 5 bases, with 15 bases lying between them. In DNA form, the CDR3 reads TGTGCCAGCAGCTTGGCCTTTTCTATGGAGAACGAGCAGTACTTC. Translated: CASSLAFSMENEQYF.

CDR3 DNA sequence: TGTGCCAGCAGCTCCGGATCCTACGCCGACTATGGCTACACCTTC. This encodes CASSSGSYADYGYTF. V and J are TRBV7-2 and TRBJ1-2; D not certain. The germline gives CDR1 SGHTA, CDR2 FQGNSA. The ends were cut back, 4 bases at V and 3 bases at J, with 15 bases in the middle. This CDR3 has 15 residues.

The chain has TRBV7-8 and TRBJ2-5; D is unresolved. Trimming stripped 5 bases from V and 2 bases from J, with 6 bases between. CDR3 length: 12 amino acids. Germline assignment: CDR1 SGHVS and CDR2 FQNEAQ. CDR3 amino acids: CASSLFQETQYF. CDR3 nucleotides: TGTGCCAGCAGCCTATTTCAAGAGACCCAGTACTTC.

About this clone itself: Other DNA sequences within the sample encode an identical CDR3. The gene calls are TRBV5-1 and TRBJ1-5; D is ambiguous. The length of the CDR3 is 14 residues. The ends were cut back, 4 bases at V and 4 bases at J, with 12 bases in the middle. CDR1 SGHRS and CDR2 YFSETQ come from the germline V gene. The CDR3 sequence is CASSPGTGNQPQHF. The CDR3 nucleotides are TGCGCCAGCAGCCCCGGTACGGGAAATCAGCCCCAGCATTTT.

The chain combines TRBV28 with TRBJ1-6; weak D call: TRBD1 (5 bases). V was clipped by 2 bases and J by 7 bases, with 12 bases between them. Germline-derived CDR1 and CDR2 are MDHEN and SYDVKM. The CDR3 runs 15 residues. The CDR3 is CASSLVVRANSPLHF. The CDR3 nucleotides are TGTGCCAGCAGTTTAGTGGTCAGGGCAAATTCACCCCTCCACTTT.

The rearrangement uses TRBV12-3 or TRBV12-4 and TRBJ2-5, with D unresolved. V was cut by 4 bases and J by 0 bases, with 0 bases left in between. CDR3 length: 11 residues. The CDR3 DNA is TGTGCCAGCAGTTACCAAGAGACCCAGTACTTC. Its translation: CASSYQETQYF.